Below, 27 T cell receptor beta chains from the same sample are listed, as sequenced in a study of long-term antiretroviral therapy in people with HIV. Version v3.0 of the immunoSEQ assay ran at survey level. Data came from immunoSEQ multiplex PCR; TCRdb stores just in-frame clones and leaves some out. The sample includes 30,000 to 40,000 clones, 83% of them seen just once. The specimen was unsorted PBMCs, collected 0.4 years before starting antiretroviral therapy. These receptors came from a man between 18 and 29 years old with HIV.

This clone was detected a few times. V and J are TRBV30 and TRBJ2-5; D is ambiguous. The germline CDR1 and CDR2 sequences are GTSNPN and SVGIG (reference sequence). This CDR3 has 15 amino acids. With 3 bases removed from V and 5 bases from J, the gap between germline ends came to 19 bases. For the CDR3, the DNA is TGTGCCTGGAGACTGGATCGAGTCGGGTCGGAGACCCAGTACTTC. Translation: CAWRLDRVGSETQYF.

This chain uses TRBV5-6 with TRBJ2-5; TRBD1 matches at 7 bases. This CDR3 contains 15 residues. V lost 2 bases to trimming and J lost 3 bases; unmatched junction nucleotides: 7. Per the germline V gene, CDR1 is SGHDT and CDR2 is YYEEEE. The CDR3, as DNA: TGTGCCAGCAGCTTCCTGACAGGGTGGGAAGAGACCCAGTACTTC. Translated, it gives CASSFLTGWEETQYF.

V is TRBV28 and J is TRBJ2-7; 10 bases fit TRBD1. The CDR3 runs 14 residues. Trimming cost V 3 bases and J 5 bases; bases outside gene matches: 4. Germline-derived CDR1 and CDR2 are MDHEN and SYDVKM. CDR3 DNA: TGTGCCAGCAGTTTGACAGGGGGCGGCCACGAGCAGTACTTC. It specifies CASSLTGGGHEQYF. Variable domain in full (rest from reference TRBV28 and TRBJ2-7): DVKVTQSSRYLVKRTGEKVFLECVQDMDHENMFWYRQDPGLGLRLIYFSYDVKMKEKGDIPEGYSVSREKKERFSLILESASTNQTSMYLCASSLTGGGHEQYFGPGTRLTVT.

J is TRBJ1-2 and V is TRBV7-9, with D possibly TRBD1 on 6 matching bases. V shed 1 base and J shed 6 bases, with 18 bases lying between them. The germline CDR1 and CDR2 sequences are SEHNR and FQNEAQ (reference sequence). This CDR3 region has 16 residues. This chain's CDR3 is CASSLGRGPTGDGYTF. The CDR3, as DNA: TGTGCCAGCAGCTTAGGCAGGGGCCCTACTGGCGATGGCTACACCTTC.

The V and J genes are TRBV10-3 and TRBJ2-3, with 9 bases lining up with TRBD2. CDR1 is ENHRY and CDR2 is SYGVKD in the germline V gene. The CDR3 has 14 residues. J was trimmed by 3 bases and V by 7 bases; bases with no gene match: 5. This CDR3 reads CAITRGGMTDTQYF. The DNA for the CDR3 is TGTGCCATCACGCGGGGGGGCATGACAGATACGCAGTATTTT.

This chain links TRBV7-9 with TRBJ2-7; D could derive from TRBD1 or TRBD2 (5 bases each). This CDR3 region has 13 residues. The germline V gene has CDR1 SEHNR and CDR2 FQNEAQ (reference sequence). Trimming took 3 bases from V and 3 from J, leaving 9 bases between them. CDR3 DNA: TGTGCCAGCAGCTTGGGACGTCACTACGAGCAGTACTTC. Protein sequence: CASSLGRHYEQYF. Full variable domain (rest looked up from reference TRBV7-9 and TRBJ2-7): DTGVSQNPRHKITKRGQNVTFRCDPISEHNRLYWYRQTLGQGPEFLTYFQNEAQLEKSRLLSDRFSAERPKGSFSTLEIQRTEQGDSAMYLCASSLGRHYEQYFGPGTRLTVT.

Here the CDR3 reads CASSAWDRDSPLHF. The CDR3 nucleotides read TGTGCCAGCAGCGCCTGGGACAGGGATTCACCCCTCCACTTT. V and J are TRBV9 and TRBJ1-6, with 9 bases that match TRBD1. V trimming: 3 bases; J trimming: 8 bases; junction bases outside the gene matches: 3. The CDR3 is 14 residues long. Germline V gene sequence: CDR1 SGDLS, CDR2 YYNGEE.

Here the CDR3 DNA reads TGTGCCAGCAGCCAAAGGTCGAACACCGGGGAGCTGTTTTTT. As protein: CASSQRSNTGELFF. The chain employs TRBV14 and TRBJ2-2; D remains unclear. The germline V gene has CDR1 SGHDN and CDR2 FVKESK. V was shortened by 2 bases and J by 0 bases, with 4 bases between the two germline ends. The CDR3 runs to 14 residues.

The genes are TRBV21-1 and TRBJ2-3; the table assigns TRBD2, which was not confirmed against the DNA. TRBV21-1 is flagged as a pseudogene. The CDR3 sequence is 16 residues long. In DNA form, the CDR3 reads TGTGCCAGCAACCATCCAACTAGCGGCAGCACAGATACGCAGTATTTT. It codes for CASNHPTSGSTDTQYF.

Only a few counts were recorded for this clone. CDR3 coding DNA: TGCAGCGTCGGACAGGGTCCGAACACCGGGGAGCTGTTTTTT. Translated, it gives CSVGQGPNTGELFF. The chain links TRBV29-1 to TRBJ2-2; 8 bases agree with TRBD1. CDR3 length: 14 residues. Trimming cost V 6 bases and J 0 bases; bases outside gene matches: 3. Germline values: CDR1 SQVTM, CDR2 ANQGSEA.

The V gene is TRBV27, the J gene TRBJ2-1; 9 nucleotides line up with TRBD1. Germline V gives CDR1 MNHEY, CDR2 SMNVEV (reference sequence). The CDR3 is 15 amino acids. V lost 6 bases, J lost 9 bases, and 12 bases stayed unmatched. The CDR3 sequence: CASSTLIDRGGEQFF. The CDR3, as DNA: TGTGCCAGCAGCACTCTGATCGACAGGGGGGGTGAGCAGTTCTTC.

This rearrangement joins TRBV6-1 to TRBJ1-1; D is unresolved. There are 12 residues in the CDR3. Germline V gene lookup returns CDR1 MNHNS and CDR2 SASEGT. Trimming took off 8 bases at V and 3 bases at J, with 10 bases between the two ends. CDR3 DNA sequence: TGTGCCAGCGGTATGGGATACACTGAAGCTTTCTTT. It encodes CASGMGYTEAFF.

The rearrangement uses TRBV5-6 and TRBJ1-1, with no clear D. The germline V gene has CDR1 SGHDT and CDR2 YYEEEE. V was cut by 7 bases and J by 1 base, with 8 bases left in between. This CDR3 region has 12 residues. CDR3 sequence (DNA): TGTGCCAGCCAATGGGGGAACACTGAAGCTTTCTTT. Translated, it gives CASQWGNTEAFF.

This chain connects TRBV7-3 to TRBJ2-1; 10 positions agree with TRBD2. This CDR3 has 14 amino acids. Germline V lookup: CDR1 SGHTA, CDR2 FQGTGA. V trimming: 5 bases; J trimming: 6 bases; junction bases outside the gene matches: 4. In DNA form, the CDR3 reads TGTGCCAGCAGCAATAGCGGGGGGCTCAATGAGCAGTTCTTC. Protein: CASSNSGGLNEQFF.

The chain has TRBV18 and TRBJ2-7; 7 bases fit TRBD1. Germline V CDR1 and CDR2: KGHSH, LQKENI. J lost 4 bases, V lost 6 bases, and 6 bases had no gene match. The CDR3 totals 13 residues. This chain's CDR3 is CASSRDRSYEQYF. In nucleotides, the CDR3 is TGTGCCAGCTCCCGGGACAGATCTTACGAGCAGTACTTC.

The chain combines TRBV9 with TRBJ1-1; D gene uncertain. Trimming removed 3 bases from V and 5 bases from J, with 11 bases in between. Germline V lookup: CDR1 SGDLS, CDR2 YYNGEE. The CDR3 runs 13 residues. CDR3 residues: CASSAGLGTEAFF. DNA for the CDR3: TGTGCCAGCAGCGCCGGGTTAGGGACTGAAGCTTTCTTT.

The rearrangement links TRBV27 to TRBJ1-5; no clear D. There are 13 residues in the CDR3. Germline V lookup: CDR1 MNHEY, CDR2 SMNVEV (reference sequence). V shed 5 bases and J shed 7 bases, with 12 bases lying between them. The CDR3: CASSREVGQPQHF. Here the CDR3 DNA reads TGTGCCAGCAGTCGCGAGGTGGGACAGCCCCAGCATTTT.

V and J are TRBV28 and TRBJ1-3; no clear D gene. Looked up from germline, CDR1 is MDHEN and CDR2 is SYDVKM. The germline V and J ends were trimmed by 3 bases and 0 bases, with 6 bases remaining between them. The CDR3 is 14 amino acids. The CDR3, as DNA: TGTGCCAGCAGTTTGTTAAACTCTGGAAACACCATATATTTT. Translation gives CASSLLNSGNTIYF.

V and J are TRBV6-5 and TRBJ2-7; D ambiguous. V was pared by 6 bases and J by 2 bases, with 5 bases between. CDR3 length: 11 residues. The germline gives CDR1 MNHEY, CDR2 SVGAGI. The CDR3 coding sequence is TGTGCCAGCAGGTCTACCTACGAGCAGTACTTC. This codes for CASRSTYEQYF.

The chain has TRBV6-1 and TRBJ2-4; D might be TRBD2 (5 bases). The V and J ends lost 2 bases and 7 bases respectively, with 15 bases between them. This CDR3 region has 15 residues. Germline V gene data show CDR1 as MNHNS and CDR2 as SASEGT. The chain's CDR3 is CASSEYEGVWNIQYF. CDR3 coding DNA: TGTGCCAGCAGTGAATATGAGGGAGTGTGGAACATTCAGTACTTC.

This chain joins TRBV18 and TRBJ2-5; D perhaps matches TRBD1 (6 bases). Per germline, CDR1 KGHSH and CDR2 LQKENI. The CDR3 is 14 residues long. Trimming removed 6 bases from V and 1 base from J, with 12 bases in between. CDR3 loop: CASSRQDSQETQYF. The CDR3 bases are TGTGCCAGCTCTCGACAGGACAGCCAAGAGACCCAGTACTTC. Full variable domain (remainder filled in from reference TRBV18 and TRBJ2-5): NAGVMQNPRHLVRRRGQEARLRCSPMKGHSHVYWYRQLPEEGLKFMVYLQKENIIDESGMPKERFSAEFPKEGPSILRIQQVVRGDSAAYFCASSRQDSQETQYFGPGTRLLVL.

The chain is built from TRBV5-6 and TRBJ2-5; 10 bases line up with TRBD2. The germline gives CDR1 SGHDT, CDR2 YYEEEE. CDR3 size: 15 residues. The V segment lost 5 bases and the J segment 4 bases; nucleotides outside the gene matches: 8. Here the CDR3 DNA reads TGTGCCAGCAGTTCCAGCGGGAGGGTTGGAGAGACCCAGTACTTC. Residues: CASSSSGRVGETQYF.

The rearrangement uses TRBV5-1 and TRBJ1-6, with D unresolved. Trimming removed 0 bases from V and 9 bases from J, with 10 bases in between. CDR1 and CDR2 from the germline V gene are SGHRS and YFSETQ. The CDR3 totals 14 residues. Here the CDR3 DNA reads TGCGCCAGCAGCTTGGCGGGGTTGGGTTCACCCCTCCACTTT. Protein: CASSLAGLGSPLHF. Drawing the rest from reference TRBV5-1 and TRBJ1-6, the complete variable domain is KAGVTQTPRYLIKTRGQQVTLSCSPISGHRSVSWYQQTPGQGLQFLFEYFSETQRNKGNFPGRFSGRQFSNSRSEMNVSTLELGDSALYLCASSLAGLGSPLHFGNGTRLTVT.

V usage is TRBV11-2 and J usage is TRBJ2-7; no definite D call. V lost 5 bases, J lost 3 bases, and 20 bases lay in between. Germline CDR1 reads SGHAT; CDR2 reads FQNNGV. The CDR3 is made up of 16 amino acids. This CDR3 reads CASSPISVTSSYEQYF. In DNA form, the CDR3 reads TGTGCCAGCAGCCCCATTTCAGTAACAAGTAGCTACGAGCAGTACTTC.

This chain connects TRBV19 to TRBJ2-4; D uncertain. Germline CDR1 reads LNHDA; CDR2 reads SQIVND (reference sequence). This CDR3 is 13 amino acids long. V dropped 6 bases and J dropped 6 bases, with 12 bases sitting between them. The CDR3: CASRLELGNIQYF. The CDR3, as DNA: TGTGCCAGTAGGTTAGAGCTGGGAAACATTCAGTACTTC.

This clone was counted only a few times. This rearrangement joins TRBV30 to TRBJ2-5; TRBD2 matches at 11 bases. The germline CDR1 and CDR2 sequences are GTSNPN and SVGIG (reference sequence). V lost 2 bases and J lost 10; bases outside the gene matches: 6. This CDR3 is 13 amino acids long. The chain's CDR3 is CAWSSTSGVLQYF. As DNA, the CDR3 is TGTGCCTGGAGTTCGACTAGCGGGGTTCTCCAGTACTTC.

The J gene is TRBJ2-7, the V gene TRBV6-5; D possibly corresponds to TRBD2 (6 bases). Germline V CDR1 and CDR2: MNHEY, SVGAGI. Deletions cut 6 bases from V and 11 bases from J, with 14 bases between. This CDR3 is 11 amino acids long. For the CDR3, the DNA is TGTGCCAGCAGCCGGGACTTTCGAGAGTACTTC. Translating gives CASSRDFREYF.